Following are 18 T cell receptor beta chains from one sample sequenced in a study of cytomegalovirus exposure and HLA in healthy donors. With 60 Vbeta and 13 Jbeta primers, the PCR was carried out. Some clones are missing from TCRdb's copy, which holds only in-frame ones; the method was immunoSEQ multiplex PCR. The sample carries some 180,000 clones, 70% to 80% recorded once. Sequenced sample: PBMCs. The receptors come from a woman aged 25 to 39 in good health and CMV-seropositive.

This chain links TRBV4-3 with TRBJ2-7; 9 bases are a match to TRBD2. The CDR3 consists of 15 residues. Per germline, CDR1 LGHNA and CDR2 YSLEER. Unmatched junction bases numbered 7, after V lost 3 bases and J lost 4 bases. The CDR3 sequence is CASSHTTSGTYEQYF. The CDR3 bases are TGCGCCAGCAGCCATACGACTAGCGGTACATACGAGCAGTACTTC.

The rearrangement joins TRBV6-4 to TRBJ1-6; perhaps TRBD1 as D (5 bases). This CDR3 is 15 amino acids long. Trimming removed 5 bases from V and 7 bases from J, with 15 bases in between. Germline V gene lookup returns CDR1 MRHNA and CDR2 SNTAGT. For the CDR3, the DNA is TGTGCCAGCAGTCCCTCCGGGGGTAACAATTCACCCCTCCACTTT. Amino acid sequence: CASSPSGGNNSPLHF.

V usage is TRBV2 and J usage is TRBJ1-1; maybe TRBD1 (6 bases). Germline V lookup: CDR1 SNHLY, CDR2 FYNNEI. Trimming stripped 5 bases from V and 5 bases from J, with 12 bases between. CDR3 length: 13 amino acids. As DNA, the CDR3 is TGTGCCAGCAGTTACGAGGGGGGGACTGAAGCTTTCTTT. Translation gives CASSYEGGTEAFF.

The chain recombines TRBV6-5 with TRBJ2-3, with TRBD2 as a possible D gene (5 bases). Germline CDR1 and CDR2: MNHEY and SVGAGI. This CDR3 is 14 amino acids long. V shed 6 bases and J shed 7 bases, with 17 bases lying between them. The CDR3 region has the DNA TGTGCCAGCAGCCGAAGTGGGAGTGAGAATACGCAGTATTTT. This codes for CASSRSGSENTQYF.

The rearrangement uses TRBV7-8 and TRBJ1-5, with 9 nucleotides matching TRBD1. J was trimmed by 0 bases and V by 5 bases; bases with no gene match: 8. CDR1 and CDR2 from the germline V gene are SGHVS and FQNEAQ. There are 17 residues in the CDR3. In nucleotides, the CDR3 is TGTGCCAGCAGCGACTCGGGACAGGGAATTAGCAATCAGCCCCAGCATTTT. Protein product: CASSDSGQGISNQPQHF.

The rearrangement uses TRBV4-1 and TRBJ2-7; D is unresolved. Trimming left V 0 bases short and J 2 bases short, with 8 bases between. Germline V lookup: CDR1 MGHRA, CDR2 YSYEKL. There are 14 residues in the CDR3. The CDR3 is CASSQDWSAYEQYF. In nucleotides, the CDR3 is TGCGCCAGCAGCCAAGATTGGTCGGCCTACGAGCAGTACTTC.

The gene calls are TRBV2 and TRBJ1-6; D may be TRBD1 (6 bases). The V gene lost 8 bases and the J gene lost 5 bases, with 16 bases spanning the gap. CDR1 and CDR2 (germline): SNHLY, FYNNEI. The CDR3 totals 15 residues. The CDR3 coding sequence is TGTGCCAGCCGGTCCTCAGGGGCAGATAATTCACCCCTCCACTTT. Protein product: CASRSSGADNSPLHF.

The genes are TRBV27 and TRBJ2-3; 8 nucleotides match TRBD1. Trimming cost V 3 bases and J 4 bases; bases outside gene matches: 9. The length of the CDR3 is 16 residues. The germline V gene encodes CDR1 MNHEY and CDR2 SMNVEV (reference sequence). The CDR3 DNA reads as TGTGCCAGCAGTTTCGATCGGACAGGGATTGCAGATACGCAGTATTTT. This gives the protein CASSFDRTGIADTQYF.

The chain uses TRBV19 and TRBJ2-4, with D possibly matching TRBD1 (6 bases). The CDR3 is made up of 17 amino acids. The ends were cut back, 3 bases at V and 0 bases at J, with 15 bases in the middle. Germline V lookup: CDR1 LNHDA, CDR2 SQIVND (reference sequence). Written as DNA, the CDR3 is TGTGCCAGTAGTATGAGGACAGCATTTCTAGCCAAAAACATTCAGTACTTC. Its translation: CASSMRTAFLAKNIQYF.

The chain recombines TRBV10-3 with TRBJ2-1; perhaps TRBD2 as D (6 bases). This CDR3 has 13 residues. Trimming took off 1 base at V and 8 bases at J, with 9 bases between the two ends. Germline loops: CDR1 ENHRY, CDR2 SYGVKD. CDR3 sequence (DNA): TGTGCCATCAGTGAGTTGGAGGGTTATGAGCAGTTCTTC. It specifies CAISELEGYEQFF.

The rearrangement uses TRBV20-1 and TRBJ1-2; D gene ambiguous. The CDR3 runs to 11 residues. Germline CDR1 reads DFQATT; CDR2 reads SNEGSKA (reference sequence). V shed 7 bases and J shed 3 bases, with 9 bases lying between them. CDR3 region: CSVRLYYGYTF. CDR3 sequence (DNA): TGCAGTGTCCGTCTCTACTATGGCTACACCTTC.

The genes are TRBV4-2 and TRBJ2-5, with 14 bases lining up with TRBD2. The germline CDR1 and CDR2 sequences are LGHNA and YNFKEQ. The CDR3 has 16 amino acids. After removal of 0 bases from V and 7 bases from J, the junction contained 4 bases not matched to a gene. CDR3 coding DNA: TGTGCCAGCAGCCAAGATGGGACTAGCGGGGGAGGGACCCAGTACTTC. Translation gives CASSQDGTSGGGTQYF.

This clone was recorded once. The rearrangement uses TRBV6-5 and TRBJ1-2, with a possible D match to TRBD1 (5 bases). Germline assignment: CDR1 MNHEY and CDR2 SVGAGI. With 5 bases removed from V and 6 bases from J, the gap between germline ends came to 16 bases. The length of the CDR3 is 14 residues. DNA for the CDR3: TGTGCCAGCAGTCCCACCGACAGCGGGGATGGCTACACCTTC. This translates into CASSPTDSGDGYTF.

The J gene is TRBJ2-5, the V gene TRBV7-6, with 12 bases matching TRBD2. After removal of 1 base from V and 9 bases from J, the junction contained 15 bases not matched to a gene. Germline-derived CDR1 and CDR2 are SGHVS and FNYEAQ. This CDR3 has 18 residues. The CDR3 reads CASSLDTPGLAGNSPQYF. CDR3 nucleotides: TGTGCCAGCAGCTTAGATACCCCGGGACTAGCGGGCAACTCTCCCCAGTACTTC.

The chain employs TRBV9 and TRBJ2-2; 14 bases map to TRBD2. Looked up from germline, CDR1 is SGDLS and CDR2 is YYNGEE. Trimming removed 2 bases from V and 1 base from J; junction bases left unmatched: 7. The length of the CDR3 is 19 residues. CDR3 protein: CASSVPGLAGGLNTGELFF. The CDR3 DNA reads TGTGCCAGCAGCGTCCCCGGACTAGCGGGGGGCCTGAACACCGGGGAGCTGTTTTTT.

This sequence joins TRBV6-4 and TRBJ2-1; possibly TRBD2 for D (6 bases). With 6 bases removed from V and 0 bases from J, the gap between germline ends came to 12 bases. Germline CDR1 is MRHNA and CDR2 is SNTAGT. The CDR3 has 15 amino acids. CDR3 sequence reads: CASSGSPSSYNEQFF. The DNA for the CDR3 is TGTGCCAGCAGCGGGAGTCCTAGCTCCTACAATGAGCAGTTCTTC.

The rearrangement uses TRBV10-3 and TRBJ2-6, with 7 bases lining up with TRBD1. CDR3 length: 15 amino acids. Germline V gives CDR1 ENHRY, CDR2 SYGVKD. V lost 8 bases, J lost 0 bases, and 4 bases stayed unmatched. CDR3 sequence reads: CAIGGQLSGANVLTF. CDR3 nucleotides: TGTGCCATCGGGGGACAGCTCTCTGGGGCCAACGTCCTGACTTTC.

This chain joins TRBV5-4 and TRBJ2-3; TRBD2 agrees at 7 bases. V gave up 3 bases and J gave up 3 bases; unmatched junction bases: 19. The CDR3 spans 19 residues. Germline values: CDR1 SGHNT, CDR2 YYREEE (reference sequence). CDR3 region: CASSSSGRAVSGVTDTQYF. DNA of the CDR3: TGTGCCAGCAGCTCGTCGGGGCGCGCCGTGAGCGGGGTAACAGATACGCAGTATTTT.